This TCR beta chain is from a study of tissue T cells after allogeneic stem cell transplantation. CDR1 is NNHNN and CDR2 is SYGAGS in the germline V gene (reference sequence). This CDR3 has 13 amino acids. The V and J ends lost 4 bases and 1 base respectively, with 8 bases between them. Whole-study findings and limits: Few T cell clones were shared across patients, but motif clusters showed tissue-specific shared signatures.

The time point: mouse harvest day 14 after allogeneic transplant. Mouse grafts combined 10^7 T-cell-depleted bone marrow cells with 10^6 splenic CD5+ T cells. Mice had MHC-mismatched B6 into BALB/c GVHD, sampled day 7 or 14. Regarding this clone: What it binds is unknown. Gene labels here are mouse ones. The read halts 1 residue ahead of the CDR3 end, with the missing end drawn from the germline J gene.

TCRdb's copy holds only in-frame clones and misses some; the assay was immunoSEQ multiplex PCR. This table has about 2,200 clones, around 53% appearing once. What was sequenced was lymph node tissue. This TCR came from a female BALB/c mouse given C57BL/6 T cells with graft-versus-host disease after an allogeneic hematopoietic cell transplant. The V call is TRBV13-2, the J call TRBJ1-1, with D possibly matching TRBD1 (6 bases). The CDR3 spells CASGLTGNTEVFF. Partial CDR3 DNA: TGTGCCAGCGGTTTGACAGGAAACACAGAAGTCTTC.